This T cell receptor beta chain came from a study of CD8 T cells in ankylosing spondylitis (TCRdb year 2017). About the investigation overall: The study set out to find disease-linked TCR variants by profiling T cell receptor beta repertoires in ankylosing spondylitis patients and healthy donors. The whole study cohort included 95 to 130 healthy donors and about two dozen ankylosing spondylitis patients. Samples of peripheral blood were taken, and for ankylosing spondylitis patients, synovial fluid was collected as well.

These reads were obtained on an Illumina HiSeq 2500. Quantitative 5'-RACE with molecular barcodes was used to prepare TCR beta libraries. The authors processed their data as follows. A new computational method, built on a probabilistic model of VDJ rearrangement, was used to identify disease-linked TCR variants. TCRdb itself trimmed the public reads at Q25 with fastp, ran MiXCR and retained productive beta chains. Entries are consolidated by CDR3 protein sequence, retaining the most common genes and DNA. TCRdb assigned the V and J calls; the authors' analysis was not used. The sample contains 200,000 to 300,000 distinct CDR3 sequences, over 9.5% of them found a single time. The ten largest clones capture about 3% of the sample. On this clonotype: The target of this receptor is not known. No clone much larger than this one lies a single base away; base qualities are absent.

The CDR3, from cysteine to phenylalanine, totals 17 residues. Only the CDR3 DNA stays, 51 bases, in frame from base 1. The germline V gene provides CDR1 LGHNA and CDR2 YNFKEQ. The V and J ends are trimmed by 2 bases and 1 base, leaving 17 bases between them. What the authors observed across the whole study: According to the report, matched synovial fluid samples from ankylosing spondylitis patients were significantly enriched for the disease-linked clones. The disease-linked clones showed a CD8+ phenotype and occurred at relatively low frequencies in peripheral blood. Blood from ankylosing spondylitis patients appeared to be characterized by a TCR beta motif composed of eight highly homologous amino acid variants. Some of the motif variants had been reported before in the synovial fluid and blood of reactive arthritis patients, a finding that suggests common disease-initiation mechanisms.

The sequenced sample was blood, either unsorted or a sorted T cell fraction (not recorded which). The rearranged segments are TRBV4-2 and TRBJ1-1; a tentative D match to TRBD1 spans 5 bases. The sequence was obtained from a male donor with ankylosing spondylitis or in good health (not recorded which). The CDR3 is CASSQQPRTRANTEAFF. The nucleotide sequence reads TGTGCCAGCAGCCAACAACCCAGGACAAGGGCGAACACTGAAGCTTTCTTT.